This is a list of T cell receptor beta chains from one sample in a study of T cell responses to AZD1222 COVID-19 vaccine. Some clones are missing from TCRdb's copy, which holds only in-frame ones; the method was immunoSEQ multiplex PCR. This sample yields roughly 91,000 clones, of which over 85% are seen a single time; around 2% belongs to the top ten. Sequencing was performed on peripheral blood, taken on day 0 of AZD1222 vaccination. These receptors all stem from an adult in good health. Both conserved end residues are part of each CDR3. D genes are given only for firm matches.

>-|TRBV29-1
CSVEGFSYEQYF
>-|TRBV3-1/TRBV3-2
CASSQLQGLYTIYF
>-|TRBV5-5
CASSRNMYGYTF
>-|TRBV11-3
CASSFPRDFQPQHF
>TRBD2|TRBV10-2
CASRDLAGGFSTDTQYF
>-|TRBV5-5
CASSLVVGAPGANVLTF
>-|TRBV30
CAWSSGVREWGIRTLYGYTF
>-|TRBV6-4
CASSDSPGEDNEQFF
>-|TRBV7-2
CASSLNPGGVATQYF
>-|TRBV3-1/TRBV3-2
CASSQPPPPDRFNYGYTF
>TRBD1|TRBV7-9
CASGATGVEQYF
>-|TRBV11-3
CASSFGTNTEAFF
>-|TRBV27
CASSPHIGGLRICLFADTQYF
>TRBD1|TRBV29-1
CSVDLQDRGYEQFF
>-|TRBV14
CASSSSRSDTQYF
>-|TRBV30
CAWSVQAGQRYNEQFF
>-|TRBV7-9
CASSLGAQDGNTIYF
>-|TRBV5-4
CATLARGTDTQYF
>-|TRBV4-3
CASSQGAGIRSSYNEQFF
>-|TRBV20-1
CSARPGSEAFF
>TRBD1|TRBV19
CASSTRDRGRTEAFF
>TRBD1|TRBV5-6
CASSLAVTQGALEKLFF
>-|TRBV2
CASSAWGWENTEAFF
>-|TRBV19
CASSITGQMNTEAFF
>-|TRBV2
CASSGEWGAGNEQFF
>TRBD1|TRBV6-4
CASSDSTGGADTQYF
>-|TRBV11-2
CASSLDQGQVYEQYF